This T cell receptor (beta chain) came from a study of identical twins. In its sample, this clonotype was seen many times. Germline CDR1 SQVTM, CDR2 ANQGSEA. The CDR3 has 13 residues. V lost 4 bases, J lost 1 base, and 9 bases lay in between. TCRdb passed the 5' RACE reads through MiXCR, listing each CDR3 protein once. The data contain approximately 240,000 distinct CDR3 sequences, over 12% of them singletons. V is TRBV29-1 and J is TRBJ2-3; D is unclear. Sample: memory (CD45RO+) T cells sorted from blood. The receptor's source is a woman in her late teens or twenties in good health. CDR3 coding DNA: TGCAGCGTTGGAGCCCAGGGCACAGATACGCAGTATTTT. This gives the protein CSVGAQGTDTQYF.